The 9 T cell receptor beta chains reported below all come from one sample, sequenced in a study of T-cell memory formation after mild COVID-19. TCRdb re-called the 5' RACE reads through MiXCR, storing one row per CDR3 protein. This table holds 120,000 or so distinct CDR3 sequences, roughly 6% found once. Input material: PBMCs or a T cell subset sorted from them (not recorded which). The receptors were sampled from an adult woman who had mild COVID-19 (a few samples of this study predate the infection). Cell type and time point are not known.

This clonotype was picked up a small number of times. This CDR3 is CASSPPTSGLSGANVLTF. The CDR3 nucleotides read TGTGCCAGCTCACCGCCGACTAGCGGGCTCTCTGGGGCCAACGTCCTGACTTTC. This rearrangement joins TRBV18 to TRBJ2-6; 10 bases match TRBD2. The V and J ends lost 3 bases and 0 bases, in that order; junction bases with no gene match: 5. Germline CDR1 is KGHSH and CDR2 is LQKENI. The CDR3 extends over 18 amino acids.

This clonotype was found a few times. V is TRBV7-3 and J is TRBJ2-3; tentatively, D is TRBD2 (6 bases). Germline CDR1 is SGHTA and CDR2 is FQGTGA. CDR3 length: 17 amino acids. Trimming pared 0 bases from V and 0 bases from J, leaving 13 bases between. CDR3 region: CASSLTNPGTSTDTQYF. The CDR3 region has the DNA TGTGCCAGCAGCTTAACAAACCCGGGGACTAGCACAGATACGCAGTATTTT.

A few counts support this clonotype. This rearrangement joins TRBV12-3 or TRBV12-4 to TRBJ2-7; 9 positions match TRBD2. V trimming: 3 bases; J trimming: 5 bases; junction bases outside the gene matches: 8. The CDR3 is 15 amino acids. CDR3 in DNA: TGTGCCAGCAGTTTTTTCCCCGGGACTAGCAACGAGCAGTACTTC. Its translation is CASSFFPGTSNEQYF.

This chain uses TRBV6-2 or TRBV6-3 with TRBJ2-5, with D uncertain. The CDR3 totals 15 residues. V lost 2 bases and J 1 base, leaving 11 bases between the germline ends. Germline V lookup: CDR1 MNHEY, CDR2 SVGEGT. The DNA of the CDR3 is TGTGCCAGCAGTTACACTTCAGGTATCCAAGAGACCCAGTACTTC. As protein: CASSYTSGIQETQYF.

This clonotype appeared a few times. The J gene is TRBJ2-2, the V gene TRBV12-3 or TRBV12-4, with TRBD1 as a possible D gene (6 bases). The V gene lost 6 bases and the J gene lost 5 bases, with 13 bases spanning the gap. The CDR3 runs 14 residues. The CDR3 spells CASRPGAATGELFF. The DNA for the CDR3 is TGTGCCAGCAGGCCAGGGGCGGCGACCGGGGAGCTGTTTTTT.

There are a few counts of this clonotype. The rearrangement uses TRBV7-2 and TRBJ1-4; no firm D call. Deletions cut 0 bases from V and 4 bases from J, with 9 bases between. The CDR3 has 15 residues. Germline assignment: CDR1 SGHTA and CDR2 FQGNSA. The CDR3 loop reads CASSLAGHRNEKLFF. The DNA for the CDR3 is TGTGCCAGCAGCTTAGCGGGTCACCGTAATGAAAAACTGTTTTTT.

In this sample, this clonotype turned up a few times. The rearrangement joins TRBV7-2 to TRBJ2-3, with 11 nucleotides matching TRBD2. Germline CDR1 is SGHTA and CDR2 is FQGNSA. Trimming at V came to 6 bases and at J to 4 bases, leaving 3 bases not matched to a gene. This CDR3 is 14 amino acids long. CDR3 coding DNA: TGTGCCAGCAGGTCGGGACTAGCGGCAGATACGCAGTATTTT. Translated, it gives CASRSGLAADTQYF. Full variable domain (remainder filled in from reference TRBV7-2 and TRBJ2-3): GAGVSQSPSNKVTEKGKDVELRCDPISGHTALYWYRQSLGQGLEFLIYFQGNSAPDKSGLPSDRFSAERTGGSVSTLTIQRTQQEDSAVYLCASRSGLAADTQYFGPGTRLTVL.

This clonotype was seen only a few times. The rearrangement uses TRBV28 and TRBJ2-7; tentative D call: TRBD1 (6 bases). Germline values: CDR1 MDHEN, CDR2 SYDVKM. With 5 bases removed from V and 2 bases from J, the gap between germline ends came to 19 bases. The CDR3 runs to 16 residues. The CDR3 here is CASSPTGGRGPYEQYF. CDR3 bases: TGTGCCAGCAGTCCAACCGGTGGCAGGGGACCCTACGAGCAGTACTTC.

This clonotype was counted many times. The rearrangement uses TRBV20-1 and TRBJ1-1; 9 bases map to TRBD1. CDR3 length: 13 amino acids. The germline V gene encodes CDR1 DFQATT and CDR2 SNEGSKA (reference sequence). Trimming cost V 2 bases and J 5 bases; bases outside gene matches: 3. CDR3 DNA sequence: TGCAGTGCTAGAACAGGGGGCAGAACTGAAGCTTTCTTT. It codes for CSARTGGRTEAFF.